Listed below are T cell receptor beta chains from one sample, sequenced in a study of molecular identifiers for immune sequencing clone quantification. TCRdb ran MiXCR on the PCR reads and lists one entry per CDR3 protein. The data show nearly 650,000 distinct CDR3 sequences, 25% seen once. Sequencing was done on a sample of naive CD8+ T cells from blood, with Jurkat cell RNA spiked in. These receptors were taken from a human donor in good health. Some libraries in this study had Jurkat cell RNA spiked in. Each CDR3 is given with its conserved first and last residue. A D gene is named only where the DNA matches it firmly. Clone sizes are given selectively: once, few, many, or a class where the clone is expanded.

TRBJ1-1 . TRBV19 . CASKIMWGDINTEAFF TGTGCCAGTAAGATTATGTGGGGGGACATAAACACTGAAGCTTTCTTT
TRBJ2-5 TRBD2 TRBV28 . CASSFGLAEITRSETQYF TGTGCCAGCAGTTTCGGACTAGCGGAGATAACAAGGTCGGAGACCCAGTACTTC
TRBJ2-7 . TRBV29-1 many CSVEESYEQYF TGCAGCGTTGAAGAGTCCTACGAGCAGTACTTC
TRBJ1-6 . TRBV7-9 . CASSTEISAYNSPLHF TGTGCCAGCAGCACGGAAATAAGCGCCTATAATTCACCCCTCCACTTT
TRBJ1-5 . TRBV27 many CASSLAGHQPQHF TGTGCCAGCAGTTTGGCGGGTCATCAGCCCCAGCATTTT
TRBJ2-3 TRBD2 TRBV7-9 . CASSLGGAGESADTQYF TGTGCCAGCAGCTTAGGGGGAGCGGGAGAAAGCGCAGATACGCAGTATTTT
TRBJ2-7 . TRBV20-1 . CSASWAGQSSYEQYF TGCAGTGCCAGCTGGGCAGGACAGAGCTCCTACGAGCAGTACTTC
TRBJ1-1 . TRBV7-2 many CASSAPQGQVTEAFF TGTGCCAGCAGCGCCCCGCAGGGGCAAGTCACTGAAGCTTTCTTT
TRBJ2-5 . TRBV7-6 few CAVARGVPKQETQYF TGTGCCGTAGCTAGGGGGGTGCCTAAACAAGAGACCCAGTACTTC
TRBJ1-1 . TRBV7-9 few CASSSRDAGMNTEAFF TGTGCCAGCAGCAGCCGGGACGCCGGGATGAACACTGAAGCTTTCTTT
TRBJ1-1 . TRBV6-6 few CASSQADSTEAFF TGTGCCAGCAGCCAGGCGGACAGCACTGAAGCTTTCTTT
TRBJ1-6 TRBD1 TRBV2 . CASSEADRDSSPLHF TGTGCCAGCAGTGAAGCGGACAGGGATAGTTCACCCCTCCACTTT
TRBJ2-5 . TRBV19 . CASTTAPGETQYF TGTGCCAGTACGACCGCCCCGGGGGAGACCCAGTACTTC
TRBJ2-3 . TRBV7-6 few CASSLKRTDTQYF TGTGCCAGCAGCTTAAAGCGGACAGATACGCAGTATTTT
TRBJ1-5 . TRBV13 many CASSLDRNSNQPQHF TGTGCCAGCAGCTTAGACCGCAATAGCAATCAGCCCCAGCATTTT
TRBJ2-7 . TRBV29-1 many CSAAGGPDYEQYF TGCAGCGCCGCCGGGGGACCGGACTACGAGCAGTACTTC